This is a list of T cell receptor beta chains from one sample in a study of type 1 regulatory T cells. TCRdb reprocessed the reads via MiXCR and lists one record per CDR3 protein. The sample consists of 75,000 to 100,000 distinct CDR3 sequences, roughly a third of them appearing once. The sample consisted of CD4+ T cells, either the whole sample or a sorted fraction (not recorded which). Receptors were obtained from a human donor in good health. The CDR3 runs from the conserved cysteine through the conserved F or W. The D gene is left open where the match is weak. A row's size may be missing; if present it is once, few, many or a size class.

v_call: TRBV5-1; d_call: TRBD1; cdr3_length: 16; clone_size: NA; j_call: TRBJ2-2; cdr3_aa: CASSFDRGRGTGELFF; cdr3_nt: TGCGCCAGCAGCTTTGACAGGGGGCGAGGCACCGGGGAGCTGTTTTTT
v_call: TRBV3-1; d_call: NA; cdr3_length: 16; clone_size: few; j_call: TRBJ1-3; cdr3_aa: CASSQGRTVSGNTIYF; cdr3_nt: TGTGCCAGCAGCCAAGGCCGGACAGTCTCTGGAAACACCATATATTTT
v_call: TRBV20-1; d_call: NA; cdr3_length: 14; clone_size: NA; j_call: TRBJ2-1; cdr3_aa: CSASPLARNNEQFF; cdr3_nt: TGCAGTGCTAGCCCCCTAGCGCGTAACAATGAGCAGTTCTTC
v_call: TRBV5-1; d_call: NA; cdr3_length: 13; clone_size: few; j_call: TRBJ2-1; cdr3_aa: CASTLGVYNEQFF; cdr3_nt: TGCGCCAGCACCTTAGGGGTTTACAATGAGCAGTTCTTC
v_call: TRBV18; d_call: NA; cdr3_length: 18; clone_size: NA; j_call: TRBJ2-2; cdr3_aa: CASSLRTAGGLNTGELFF; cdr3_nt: TGTGCCAGCTCACTCAGGACAGCCGGAGGACTGAACACCGGGGAGCTGTTTTTT
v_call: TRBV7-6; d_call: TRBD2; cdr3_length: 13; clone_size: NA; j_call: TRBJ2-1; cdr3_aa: CASSARLAGAQFF; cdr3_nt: TGTGCCAGCAGCGCTCGACTAGCGGGAGCCCAGTTCTTC
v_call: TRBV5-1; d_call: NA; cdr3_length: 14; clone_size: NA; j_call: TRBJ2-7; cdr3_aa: CASSLPGGENEQYF; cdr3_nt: TGCGCCAGCAGCTTGCCTGGAGGGGAGAACGAGCAGTACTTC
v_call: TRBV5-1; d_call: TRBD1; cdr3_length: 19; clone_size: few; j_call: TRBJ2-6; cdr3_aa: CASSFSGRDRVTGANVLTF; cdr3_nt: TGCGCCAGCAGCTTCTCGGGCCGGGACAGGGTTACCGGGGCCAACGTCCTGACTTTC
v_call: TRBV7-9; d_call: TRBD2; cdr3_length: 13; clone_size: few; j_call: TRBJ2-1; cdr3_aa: CASRGGGYNEQFF; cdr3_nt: TGTGCCAGCAGGGGGGGGGGCTACAATGAGCAGTTCTTC
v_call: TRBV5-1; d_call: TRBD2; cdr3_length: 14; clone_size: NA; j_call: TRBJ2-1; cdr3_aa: CASTMGLAYNEQFF; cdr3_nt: TGCGCCAGCACTATGGGACTAGCCTACAATGAGCAGTTCTTC
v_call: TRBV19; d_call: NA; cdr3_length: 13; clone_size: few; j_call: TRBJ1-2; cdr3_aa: CASSMRAVSGYTF; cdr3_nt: TGTGCCAGTAGTATGAGGGCGGTGAGTGGCTACACCTTC
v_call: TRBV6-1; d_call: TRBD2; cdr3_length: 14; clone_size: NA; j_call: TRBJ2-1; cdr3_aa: CASKNLAGVYEQFF; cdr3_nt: TGTGCCAGCAAGAACCTAGCGGGAGTCTATGAGCAGTTCTTC
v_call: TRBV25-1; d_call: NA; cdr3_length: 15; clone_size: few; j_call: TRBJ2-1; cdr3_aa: CASSDVLTRNNEQFF; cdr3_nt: TGTGCCAGCAGTGACGTGTTGACCCGAAACAATGAGCAGTTCTTC
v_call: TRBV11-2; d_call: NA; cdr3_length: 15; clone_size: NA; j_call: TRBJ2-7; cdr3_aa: CASSLDPRGGDEQYF; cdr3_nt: TGTGCCAGCAGCTTAGATCCTAGGGGGGGCGACGAGCAGTACTTC
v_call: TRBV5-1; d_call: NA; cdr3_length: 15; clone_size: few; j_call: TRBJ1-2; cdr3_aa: CASSLEQNPGYGYTF; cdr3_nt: TGCGCCAGCAGCTTGGAACAGAACCCGGGATATGGCTACACCTTC
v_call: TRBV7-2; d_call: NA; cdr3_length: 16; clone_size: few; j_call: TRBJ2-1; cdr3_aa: CASSLVGGVGYNEQFF; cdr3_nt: TGTGCCAGCAGCTTAGTAGGGGGAGTTGGATACAATGAGCAGTTCTTC
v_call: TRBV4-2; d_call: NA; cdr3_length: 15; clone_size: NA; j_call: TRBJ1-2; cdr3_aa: CASSQDTGIGYGYTF; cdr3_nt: TGTGCCAGCAGCCAAGATACAGGGATAGGGTATGGCTACACCTTC
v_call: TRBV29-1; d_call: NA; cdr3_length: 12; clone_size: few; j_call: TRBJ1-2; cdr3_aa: CSVGWTNYGYTF; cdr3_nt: TGCAGCGTGGGTTGGACTAACTATGGCTACACCTTC
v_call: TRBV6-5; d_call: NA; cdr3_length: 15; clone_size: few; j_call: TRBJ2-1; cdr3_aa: CASRDTPSSYNEQFF; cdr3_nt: TGTGCCAGCAGAGATACACCGAGCTCCTACAATGAGCAGTTCTTC
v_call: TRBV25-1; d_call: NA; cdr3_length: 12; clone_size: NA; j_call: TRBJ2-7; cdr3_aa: CASSATRHEQYF; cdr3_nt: TGTGCCAGCAGTGCCACCAGGCACGAGCAGTACTTC
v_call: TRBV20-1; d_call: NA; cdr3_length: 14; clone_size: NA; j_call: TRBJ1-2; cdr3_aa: CSARAYRSNYGYTF; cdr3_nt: TGCAGTGCTAGAGCTTACAGAAGTAACTATGGCTACACCTTC
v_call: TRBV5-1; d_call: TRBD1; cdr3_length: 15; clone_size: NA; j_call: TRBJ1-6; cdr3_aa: CASSLGQGPNSPLHF; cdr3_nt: TGCGCCAGCAGCTTGGGACAGGGGCCCAATTCACCCCTCCACTTT
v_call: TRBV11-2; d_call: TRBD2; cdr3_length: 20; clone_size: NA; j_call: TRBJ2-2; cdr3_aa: CASSPHSLSGLAGDTGELFF; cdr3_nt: TGTGCCAGCAGCCCCCATAGCCTTTCAGGGCTAGCGGGAGACACCGGGGAGCTGTTTTTT
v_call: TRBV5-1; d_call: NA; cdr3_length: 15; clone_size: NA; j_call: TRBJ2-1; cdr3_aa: CASMVGGRTYNEQFF; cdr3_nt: TGCGCCAGCATGGTGGGGGGAAGAACCTACAATGAGCAGTTCTTC
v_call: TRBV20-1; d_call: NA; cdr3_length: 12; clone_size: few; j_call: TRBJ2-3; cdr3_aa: CSASGSSDTQYF; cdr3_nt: TGCAGTGCTAGTGGCAGCTCAGATACGCAGTATTTT
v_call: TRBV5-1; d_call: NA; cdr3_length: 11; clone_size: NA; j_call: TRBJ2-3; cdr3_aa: CASKWEDTQYF; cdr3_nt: TGCGCCAGCAAGTGGGAGGATACGCAGTATTTT